The clone carrying this T cell receptor (beta chain) showed up just a few times. This sample was included in a study of T-cell reconstitution after alpha-beta-depleted transplantation in children. This sample's TCRbeta library carried unique molecular identifier barcodes. TCRdb reanalysed the PCR reads using MiXCR and keeps one entry per CDR3 protein. Of more than 550,000 distinct CDR3 sequences listed, about 11% are singletons. After removal of 7 bases from V and 5 bases from J, the junction contained 13 bases not matched to a gene. This CDR3 spans 17 amino acids. Material: PBMCs from the stem cell graft donor, obtained from the stem cell graft. The J gene is TRBJ2-2, the V gene TRBV12-3 or TRBV12-4; 10 bases are a match to TRBD2. This TCR was recovered from a human donor who donated a stem cell graft to a child with acute myeloid leukemia. The CDR3: CASTRTSGRAGTGELFF. CDR3 DNA sequence: TGTGCCAGCACACGCACGAGCGGGAGGGCCGGGACCGGGGAGCTGTTTTTT.